Reported below is one T cell receptor (beta chain). The data are from a study of PD-L1 blockade in urothelial cancer. Study overall: When patients started atezolizumab at some point between 2013 and 2014, it was given at 1,200 mg intravenously every 3 weeks. Median T cell yield per blood sample was over 140,000 cells. Patients had been given 0 to 3 earlier chemotherapy regimens.

Time point defined: pretreatment peripheral blood. Between 1 and 8 samples per patient were obtained, pretreatment and on-treatment. Sequenced by immunoSEQ multiplex PCR; TCRdb stores in-frame clones only, minus some. Of 90,000 or so clones listed, roughly 90% are singletons. Sequenced here: PBMCs, sampled around atezolizumab (anti-PD-L1) treatment. This clonotype was obtained from a man between 60 and 75 years old with urothelial cancer.

This CDR3 reads CASSEGVAGEYNEQFF. CDR3 nucleotides: TGCGCCAGCAGTGAGGGTGTCGCGGGGGAGTACAATGAGCAGTTCTTC. The V gene is TRBV10-1, the J gene TRBJ2-1; 7 nucleotides line up with TRBD2. This CDR3 spans 16 amino acids. The J segment lost 4 bases and the V segment lost 2 bases, leaving 8 bases of the junction unmatched. Per germline, CDR1 WNHNN and CDR2 SYGVQD (reference sequence).